One and the same sample provided the 4 T cell receptor beta chains below, sequenced in a study of blood T cell repertoires in COVID-19. The assay was immunoSEQ multiplex PCR, and TCRdb's table has in-frame clones only and misses some. The sample yields approximately 210,000 clones, about 76% seen once. The sample was PBMCs or T cells enriched from blood (not recorded which). These receptors all stem from a woman aged 50 to 60 with acute COVID-19.

The rearrangement links TRBV7-3 to TRBJ2-5, with 7 bases identical to TRBD2. CDR3 size: 14 residues. Trimming took 7 bases from V and 7 from J; bases not matched to a gene: 12. Germline CDR1 SGHTA, CDR2 FQGTGA. CDR3 sequence: CASKSAGDSTTQYF. Written as DNA, the CDR3 is TGTGCCAGCAAATCGGCGGGGGACTCCACGACCCAGTACTTC.

The chain combines TRBV11-3 with TRBJ1-4, with 10 bases aligning to TRBD1. In germline, CDR1 is SGHNT, CDR2 YENEEA. The CDR3 totals 16 residues. After removal of 4 bases from V and 7 bases from J, the junction contained 9 bases not matched to a gene. CDR3 residues: CASSSPETGGFEKLFF. The CDR3 coding sequence is TGTGCCAGCAGCTCCCCGGAGACAGGGGGCTTTGAAAAACTGTTTTTT.

V gene TRBV14 combines with J gene TRBJ2-7, with TRBD2 as a possible D gene (5 bases). V was clipped by 4 bases and J by 2 bases, with 15 bases between them. CDR1 SGHDN and CDR2 FVKESK come from the germline V gene. The length of the CDR3 is 15 residues. The CDR3 sequence: CASSPSGLGTYEQYF. The CDR3 DNA reads as TGTGCCAGCAGCCCATCCGGGCTCGGGACCTACGAGCAGTACTTC. Full variable domain (outside the CDR3, taken from reference TRBV14 and TRBJ2-7): EAGVTQFPSHSVIEKGQTVTLRCDPISGHDNLYWYRRVMGKEIKFLLHFVKESKQDESGMPNNRFLAERTGGTYSTLKVQPAELEDSGVYFCASSPSGLGTYEQYFGPGTRLTVT.

This clone has a single count. This rearrangement joins TRBV5-1 to TRBJ1-2; D possibly corresponds to TRBD1 (5 bases). With 0 bases removed from V and 6 bases from J, the gap between germline ends came to 9 bases. Looked up from germline, CDR1 is SGHRS and CDR2 is YFSETQ. The CDR3 sequence is 13 residues long. Written as DNA, the CDR3 is TGCGCCAGCAGCTTGGACCAGGGTGATGGCTACACCTTC. It specifies CASSLDQGDGYTF.